Below are 11 T cell receptor beta chains sequenced from a single sample in a study of blood T cell repertoires in COVID-19. TCRdb keeps only in-frame clones here, not all; method: immunoSEQ multiplex PCR. The sample has 100,000 to 150,000 clones; approximately 81% are singletons. The sample comprised peripheral blood. These receptors all come from a man aged 55 to 69 with acute or convalescent COVID-19.

The chain has TRBV3-1 (or the pseudogene TRBV3-2) and TRBJ2-2; D may be TRBD1 (6 bases). The V and J ends lost 1 base and 2 bases respectively, with 8 bases between them. CDR3 length: 15 amino acids. CDR1 LGHDT and CDR2 YNNKEL come from the germline V gene (reference sequence). The CDR3 loop reads CASSQGTVNTGELFF. The CDR3 DNA sequence: TGTGCCAGCAGCCAAGGGACAGTTAACACCGGGGAGCTGTTTTTT.

This clone was seen a few times. The genes are TRBV7-9 and TRBJ1-6; D unresolved. Per germline, CDR1 SEHNR and CDR2 FQNEAQ (reference sequence). The length of the CDR3 is 12 residues. Trimming shortened V by 3 bases and J by 8 bases, and 5 bases separated the two germline ends. CDR3 coding DNA: TGTGCCAGCAGCTTTCCTTATTCACCCCTCCACTTT. This gives the protein CASSFPYSPLHF. The entire variable domain, with the rest obtained from reference TRBV7-9 and TRBJ1-6, is as follows: DTGVSQNPRHKITKRGQNVTFRCDPISEHNRLYWYRQTLGQGPEFLTYFQNEAQLEKSRLLSDRFSAERPKGSFSTLEIQRTEQGDSAMYLCASSFPYSPLHFGNGTRLTVT.

The chain carries TRBV10-3 and TRBJ2-3; 9 bases map to TRBD1. The length of the CDR3 is 17 residues. CDR1 and CDR2 from the germline V gene are ENHRY and SYGVKD. V trimming: 0 bases; J trimming: 5 bases; junction bases outside the gene matches: 9. The CDR3 loop reads CAISESIGTGLGDTQYF. CDR3 nucleotide sequence: TGTGCCATCAGTGAGTCGATAGGGACAGGGTTAGGAGATACGCAGTATTTT.

The genes are TRBV7-2 and TRBJ1-5, with a possible D match to TRBD1 (5 bases). This CDR3 contains 15 residues. V was cut by 5 bases and J by 0 bases, with 11 bases left in between. CDR1 and CDR2 (germline): SGHTA, FQGNSA. This chain's CDR3 is CASSSGTDSNQPQHF. The CDR3 bases are TGTGCCAGCAGCAGCGGGACGGATAGCAATCAGCCCCAGCATTTT.

The chain couples TRBV18 to TRBJ2-3, with 10 bases aligning to TRBD2. Germline loops: CDR1 KGHSH, CDR2 LQKENI. This CDR3 has 16 residues. With 3 bases clipped from V and 2 bases from J, the junction kept 5 bases outside the gene matches. The CDR3 DNA follows: TGTGCCAGCTCACCGCTAGCGGGAGAGTTCACAGATACGCAGTATTTT. Protein product: CASSPLAGEFTDTQYF.

For this clone: The sample holds other DNA sequences that translate to the same CDR3. CDR3 sequence: CASSIRDSNQPQHF. The CDR3 coding sequence is TGTGCCAGTAGTATACGGGACAGTAATCAGCCCCAGCATTTT. The V call is TRBV19, the J call TRBJ1-5; 7 nucleotides align to TRBD1. The J segment lost 4 bases and the V segment lost 2 bases, leaving 2 bases of the junction unmatched. The CDR3 extends over 14 amino acids. CDR1 LNHDA and CDR2 SQIVND come from the germline V gene (reference sequence).

The DNA of the CDR3 is TGCGCCAGCAGCTTGGTGGCGGGGGTGGAGGAGACCCAGTACTTC. Its translation is CASSLVAGVEETQYF. The chain joins TRBV5-1 to TRBJ2-5; 7 nucleotides align to TRBD2. This CDR3 contains 15 residues. Per germline, CDR1 SGHRS and CDR2 YFSETQ. V dropped 0 bases and J dropped 5; count of bases not matched to a gene: 7.

This chain connects TRBV9 to TRBJ2-7, with 9 bases aligning to TRBD1. The J segment lost 4 bases and the V segment lost 3 bases, leaving 8 bases of the junction unmatched. Germline CDR1 is SGDLS and CDR2 is YYNGEE. This CDR3 has 15 residues. This CDR3 is CASSAQGQGPYEQYF. CDR3 DNA sequence: TGTGCCAGCAGCGCCCAGGGACAGGGACCTTACGAGCAGTACTTC.

The chain links TRBV23-1 to TRBJ2-3, with D maybe TRBD2 (7 bases). TRBV23-1 has ORF status, its function being uncertain. The CDR3 is 16 residues long. V lost 3 bases, J lost 7 bases, and 20 bases lay in between. CDR3 in DNA: TGCGCCAGCAGTCAGCGGTCGGGGGGCTTCACTTATACGCAGTATTTT. As protein: CASSQRSGGFTYTQYF.

The chain uses TRBV30 and TRBJ2-7, with D maybe TRBD1 (6 bases). CDR1 and CDR2 from the germline V gene are GTSNPN and SVGIG (reference sequence). Trimming took off 5 bases at V and 4 bases at J, with 12 bases between the two ends. The CDR3 totals 12 residues. This CDR3 reads CAWSIGGYEQYF. In DNA, the CDR3 is TGTGCCTGGTCCATAGGGGGATACGAGCAGTACTTC.

The chain joins TRBV4-2 to TRBJ1-1; D gene ambiguous. The CDR3 extends over 16 amino acids. V lost 3 bases to trimming and J lost 0 bases, with 14 bases between them. Germline lookup yields CDR1 LGHNA and CDR2 YNFKEQ. As DNA, the CDR3 is TGTGCCAGCAGCCAGGTTCGGACGGGAATGAACACTGAAGCTTTCTTT. Amino acid sequence: CASSQVRTGMNTEAFF.